Listed below are T cell receptor beta chains from one sample, sequenced in a study of blood T cell repertoires in COVID-19. Generated by immunoSEQ multiplex PCR, the TCRdb table keeps only in-frame clones and is missing some. The profile covers fewer than 80,000 clones, with roughly nine tenths appearing a single time and about 5% taken by the ten largest. Specimen: peripheral blood. The receptor source for this set is a woman in her 50s with active COVID-19. Each CDR3 is given with its conserved first and last residue. A D gene is named only where the DNA matches it firmly. Not all rows give a size; the values are once, few, many and, for expanded clones, a class.

>TRBV19|.|TRBD1|TRBJ1-2|13
TGTGCCAGTAGTGGAGGGACAGGGAATGGCTACACCTTC
CASSGGTGNGYTF
>TRBV12-2|.|.|TRBJ2-1|20
TGTGCAAGTCGCCCCTCGAAAAAGGAGGACTTCTCCAGCTCCTACAATGAGCAGTTCTTC
CASRPSKKEDFSSSYNEQFF
>TRBV6-5|.|.|TRBJ2-6|16
TGTGCCAGCAGTTACTCATCAGGGGCTGGGGCCAACGTCCTGACTTTC
CASSYSSGAGANVLTF
>TRBV7-2|.|.|TRBJ2-5|13
TGTGCCAGCAGCTCTCGCAGCCAAGAGACCCAGTACTTC
CASSSRSQETQYF
>TRBV5-6|.|TRBD1|TRBJ2-3|16
TGTGCCAGCAGCAGATCATGGACAGGGAATACAGATACGCAGTATTTT
CASSRSWTGNTDTQYF
>TRBV20-1|once|.|TRBJ2-5|11
TGCAGTGCTAGACAATCAGAGACCCAGTACTTC
CSARQSETQYF
>TRBV30|.|.|TRBJ2-5|14
TGTGCCTGGAGTGTTACAGGGATACCGGGGCCCCAGTACTTC
CAWSVTGIPGPQYF
>TRBV10-1|.|.|TRBJ1-4|13
TGCGCCAGCAGTGAAAACCAGTGGGAAAAACTGTTTTTT
CASSENQWEKLFF
>TRBV2|.|.|TRBJ1-5|15
TGTGCCAGCAGGCAGACAGGAGCTATCAATCAGCCCCAGCATTTT
CASRQTGAINQPQHF
>TRBV6-5|once|TRBD2|TRBJ2-7|13
TGTGCCAGCAGTCTAGCGGGGTCCTACGAGCAGTACTTC
CASSLAGSYEQYF
>TRBV5-1|once|TRBD2|TRBJ2-2|18
TGCGCCAGCAGGGGGACTAGCGGGAGAATCGGGTACACCGGGGAGCTGTTTTTT
CASRGTSGRIGYTGELFF
>TRBV30|.|TRBD1|TRBJ2-5|12
TGTGCCTTGCAGGGGGCGCGGGAGACCCAGTACTTC
CALQGARETQYF
>TRBV2|.|.|TRBJ2-7|12
TGTGCCAGCAGGGCCAGCGGGTACGAGCAGTACTTC
CASRASGYEQYF
>TRBV11-3|.|TRBD2|TRBJ2-3|14
TGTGCCAGCAGCTCGTCGCGCGGGAGTGATACGCAGTATTTT
CASSSSRGSDTQYF
>TRBV24-1|.|TRBD2|TRBJ2-1|16
TGTGCCACCAGTGAAGCGGGAGGGATATCCTACAATGAGCAGTTCTTC
CATSEAGGISYNEQFF
>TRBV7-7|.|TRBD2|TRBJ2-7|15
TGTGCTAGCAGCTTAGGGCGGGAGGGCCCCTACGAGCAGTACTTC
CASSLGREGPYEQYF
>TRBV9|.|.|TRBJ1-2|14
TGTGCCAGCAGCGGGGGAGAGATTAACTATGGCTACACCTTC
CASSGGEINYGYTF
>TRBV3-1/TRBV3-2|.|.|TRBJ1-5|15
TGTGCCAGCAGCGCGGAGGGCTATAGCAATCAGCCCCAGCATTTT
CASSAEGYSNQPQHF
>TRBV24-1|.|.|TRBJ2-7|15
TGTGCCACCCTGAGAGGCGGGCTTTTAACCTACGAGCAGTACTTC
CATLRGGLLTYEQYF
>TRBV7-8|.|TRBD1|TRBJ2-5|15
TGTGCCAGCAGCTTAGAGGCAGGGGGTAGAGAGACCCAGTACTTC
CASSLEAGGRETQYF
>TRBV9|.|.|TRBJ2-7|14
TGTGCCAGCACCGAGGGAAGAGGCCCTTACGAGCAGTACTTC
CASTEGRGPYEQYF
>TRBV2|.|.|TRBJ1-6|12
TGTGCCAGCAGTAGACAGAATTCACCCCTCCACTTT
CASSRQNSPLHF
>TRBV6-5|.|.|TRBJ1-1|14
TGTGCCAGCAGTTACGAGGATATGAACACTGAAGCTTTCTTT
CASSYEDMNTEAFF
>TRBV5-1|.|.|TRBJ2-1|14
TGCGCCAGCAGCTTCGAGGTCCAGTCCAATGAGCAGTTCTTC
CASSFEVQSNEQFF
>TRBV7-3|once|TRBD2|TRBJ2-7|15
TGTGCCAGCAGCTTAATGCGGGAGACGGGGGTCGAGCAGTACTTC
CASSLMRETGVEQYF
>TRBV2|.|TRBD2|TRBJ2-1|15
TGTGCCAGCAGTAAGCTAGCGGGGGGATTCAATGAGCAGTTCTTC
CASSKLAGGFNEQFF
>TRBV13|.|TRBD2|TRBJ2-7|16
TGTGCCAGCAGCTTCTTAATAACTAGCGGTAGGGGGGAGCAGTACTTC
CASSFLITSGRGEQYF
>TRBV7-3|.|TRBD2|TRBJ2-3|17
TGTGCCAGCAGCTCATCTCCGAGTAGCGGGAGAACAGATACGCAGTATTTT
CASSSSPSSGRTDTQYF
>TRBV7-9|.|.|TRBJ2-7|12
TGTGCCAGCAGCTTAGTAAACAACGAGCAGTACTTC
CASSLVNNEQYF
>TRBV4-1|once|TRBD1|TRBJ1-5|17
TGCGCCAGCAGCCAAGGAGTAGGACAGGACCTCAGAAGACCCCAGCATTTT
CASSQGVGQDLRRPQHF
>TRBV6-4|.|TRBD2|TRBJ2-1|17
TGTGCCAGCAGATCCGGGACTAGCGGGAGGGACCACAATGAGCAGTTCTTC
CASRSGTSGRDHNEQFF
>TRBV10-3|.|.|TRBJ1-2|11
TGTGCCATCAGCCCCAGGGATGGCTACACCTTC
CAISPRDGYTF
>TRBV11-2|.|TRBD2|TRBJ2-7|16
TGTGCCAGCAGCACCGCGGGTAGCGGGGGTTCCTACGAGCAGTACTTC
CASSTAGSGGSYEQYF
>TRBV5-1|.|.|TRBJ2-7|17
TGCGCCAGCAGCCCAAGGGCGGCGGGGGCAAGCTCCTACGAGCAGTACTTC
CASSPRAAGASSYEQYF
>TRBV7-6|.|.|TRBJ2-7|14
TGTGCCAGCAGCCGCCAAAACGGGGCCTACGAGCAGTACTTC
CASSRQNGAYEQYF
>TRBV27|.|.|TRBJ2-3|14
TGTGCCAGCAGAGGACTCCCCCGCCCAGATACGCAGTATTTT
CASRGLPRPDTQYF
>TRBV25-1|few|TRBD1|TRBJ1-2|16
TGTGCCAGCAGTTCGGGAGGGACAGGGGGCTTGAATGGCTACACCTTC
CASSSGGTGGLNGYTF
>TRBV10-3|.|TRBD2|TRBJ2-3|17
TGTGCCATCAGTGAGTCAACTAGCGGGACCCCCACAGATACGCAGTATTTT
CAISESTSGTPTDTQYF
>TRBV11-2|once|TRBD1|TRBJ2-5|13
TGTGCCAGCAGTTTTGACAGGGTAGAGACCCAGTACTTC
CASSFDRVETQYF
>TRBV24-1|.|.|TRBJ2-2|15
TGTGCCACCAGTGCCGCGACAGGGAACACCGGGGAGCTGTTTTTT
CATSAATGNTGELFF
>TRBV5-4|.|TRBD1|TRBJ1-2|14
TGTGCCAGCAGCTCCTTGACAGGGGCCGGTGGCTACACCTTC
CASSSLTGAGGYTF
>TRBV5-1|.|TRBD2|TRBJ2-2|19
TGCGCCAGCAGCCTTGGGCGATTGACTAGCGGGGCCAACACCGGGGAGCTGTTTTTT
CASSLGRLTSGANTGELFF
>TRBV4-1|.|.|TRBJ1-6|15
TGCGCCAGCAGCCCCTTGACAGCCTTTAATTCACCCCTCCACTTT
CASSPLTAFNSPLHF
>TRBV10-3|once|.|TRBJ2-7|15
TGTGCCATCAGTGGTGGACAGCAGGACCTCTACGAGCAGTACTTC
CAISGGQQDLYEQYF
>TRBV30|.|.|TRBJ1-3|12
TGTGCCACTCCGTCGGGTGGAAACACCATATATTTT
CATPSGGNTIYF
>TRBV10-3|.|TRBD1|TRBJ2-1|15
TGTGCCATCAGCCCGACAGGGGAGGCTGTCAATGAGCAGTTCTTC
CAISPTGEAVNEQFF
>TRBV5-1|.|.|TRBJ1-1|14
TGCGCCAGCAGCTTGGCGGGGGGAGGGACTGAAGCTTTCTTT
CASSLAGGGTEAFF
>TRBV5-1|.|TRBD2|TRBJ2-3|18
TGCGCCAGCAGCTTCTTAGGACTAGCGGGGGCAAGCACAGATACGCAGTATTTT
CASSFLGLAGASTDTQYF
>TRBV19|.|TRBD2|TRBJ2-3|15
TGTGCCAGTACCGACCTAGCGGGGCTCACAGATACGCAGTATTTT
CASTDLAGLTDTQYF
>TRBV21-1|once|.|TRBJ2-3|16
TGTGCCAGCAGCATATCGACAGGGGGCTACACAGATACGCAGTATTTT
CASSISTGGYTDTQYF
>TRBV11-2|.|TRBD2|TRBJ2-3|15
TGTGCCAGCAGCGTACTAGCGGCGAGCACAGATACGCAGTATTTT
CASSVLAASTDTQYF
>TRBV7-3|.|.|TRBJ2-3|12
TGTGCCAGCAGCTACAACACAGATACGCAGTATTTT
CASSYNTDTQYF
>TRBV28|.|.|TRBJ1-2|11
TGTGCCAGCAGTTCCACGGGAGGCTACACCTTC
CASSSTGGYTF
>TRBV23-1|once|.|TRBJ2-3|15
TGCGCCAGCAGTCAATCAGGGGCTTGCACAGATACGCAGTATTTT
CASSQSGACTDTQYF
>TRBV6-5|.|TRBD2|TRBJ2-1|15
TGTGCCAACATGCTTGCGGGAGGGGGATGGAATGAGCAGTTCTTC
CANMLAGGGWNEQFF
>TRBV28|once|.|TRBJ1-2|17
TGTGCCAGCAGTTTAGTATTTGTCCAGGGCGGGGACTATGGCTACACCTTC
CASSLVFVQGGDYGYTF
>TRBV10-3|.|TRBD1|TRBJ1-1|12
TGTGCCATCAGGACAGGGGGCCTCGAAGCTTTCTTT
CAIRTGGLEAFF
>TRBV5-4|.|TRBD1|TRBJ2-3|15
TGTGCCAGCAGCTTGGGGACAGGGGGAGCAGATACGCAGTATTTT
CASSLGTGGADTQYF
>TRBV10-3|once|TRBD1|TRBJ2-3|16
TGTGCCATCAGTGAGTCACAGGGGTCGGGCACAGATACGCAGTATTTT
CAISESQGSGTDTQYF
>TRBV10-3|.|.|TRBJ1-1|11
TGTGCCATCAGTGATGCACCTAAATTGGTCTTT
CAISDAPKLVF